Presented here are 2 T cell receptor beta chains from one specimen sequenced in a study of shared clonotypes between healthy human individuals. Naive CD8 cells were CD45RO-negative, positively selected for CCR7, excluding terminally differentiated effector memory CD45RA+ cells. The assay was immunoSEQ multiplex PCR, and TCRdb's table has in-frame clones only and misses some. This table has about 1,800,000 clones, approximately 95% appearing once. Sample: naive CD8+ T cells sorted from blood. The source of these receptors is a man between 18 and 35 years old in good health.

The V gene is TRBV2, the J gene TRBJ2-3; no clear D. The germline V gene has CDR1 SNHLY and CDR2 FYNNEI. CDR3 size: 15 residues. With 4 bases removed from V and 0 bases from J, the gap between germline ends came to 11 bases. The CDR3 loop reads CASSVLSTSTDTQYF. The CDR3 coding sequence is TGTGCCAGCAGTGTGTTGAGCACTAGCACAGATACGCAGTATTTT. The entire variable domain, with the rest obtained from reference TRBV2 and TRBJ2-3, is as follows: EPEVTQTPSHQVTQMGQEVILRCVPISNHLYFYWYRQILGQKVEFLVSFYNNEISEKSEIFDDQFSVERPDGSNFTLKIRSTKLEDSAMYFCASSVLSTSTDTQYFGPGTRLTVL.

The chain couples TRBV2 to TRBJ2-7; D may be TRBD2 (5 bases). With 5 bases removed from V and 3 bases from J, the gap between germline ends came to 8 bases. The CDR3 runs to 12 residues. The germline V gene has CDR1 SNHLY and CDR2 FYNNEI. CDR3 DNA: TGTGCCAGCAGTCTGGGAGACTACGAGCAGTACTTC. It is translated as CASSLGDYEQYF.